The 9 T cell receptor beta chains reported below all come from one sample, sequenced in a study of human T cells and chemical hapten exposure. Time point defined: patch test 2, 6 weeks after DPC sensitization. Indicated treatment: therapeutic diphenylcyclopropenone sensitization with weekly scalp DPC. Using its own MiXCR run on the RACE reads, TCRdb lists one record per CDR3 protein. Among under 450,000 distinct CDR3 sequences, about 6% were seen once, and the ten largest hold 5% to 6%. The sequenced sample was whole blood, obtained in connection with sensitization to the hapten diphenylcyclopropenone (DPC). All receptors come from a young woman with alopecia areata. Some clones in this sample may be carry-over from other donors' samples.

This clonotype was seen repeatedly, ten times or more. The chain couples TRBV3-1 to TRBJ1-5; 9 bases align to TRBD1. Germline V gene lookup returns CDR1 LGHDT and CDR2 YNNKEL (reference sequence). There are 18 residues in the CDR3. J was trimmed by 2 bases and V by 4 bases; bases with no gene match: 12. The chain's CDR3 is CASSRTGGTGGGNQPQHF. DNA of the CDR3: TGTGCCAGCAGCCGTACAGGGGGCACGGGGGGCGGCAATCAGCCCCAGCATTTT.

The chain couples TRBV6-4 to TRBJ1-5; tentatively, D is TRBD1 (6 bases). V was cut by 4 bases and J by 0 bases, with 16 bases left in between. Germline CDR1 and CDR2: MRHNA and SNTAGT. This CDR3 is built from 17 residues. CDR3 in DNA: TGTGCCAGCAGTGGCGTCGGGAGGGGGGGTAGCAATCAGCCCCAGCATTTT. It codes for CASSGVGRGGSNQPQHF.

The sample holds a few counts of this clonotype. This chain joins TRBV12-3 or TRBV12-4 and TRBJ1-4; TRBD1 is a possible D gene (6 bases). The CDR3 totals 15 residues. Trimming took 7 bases from V and 0 from J, leaving 12 bases between them. CDR3 amino acids: CASMDGTPTNEKLFF. CDR3 bases: TGTGCCAGCATGGACGGGACACCAACTAATGAAAAACTGTTTTTT.

This clonotype was detected only a few times. The genes are TRBV24-1 and TRBJ2-2; TRBD2 might be the D (6 bases). Per the germline V gene, CDR1 is KGHDR and CDR2 is SFDVKD. This CDR3 comprises 16 residues. V was cut by 2 bases and J by 6 bases, with 15 bases left in between. CDR3 amino acids: CATSDSPRGSAGELFF. The CDR3 region has the DNA TGTGCCACCAGTGATTCCCCCCGGGGGTCGGCCGGGGAGCTGTTTTTT.

This clonotype was counted many times. The J gene is TRBJ1-5, the V gene TRBV20-1; D ambiguous. Trimming removed 0 bases at V and 5 bases at J, with 5 bases between. The CDR3 is made up of 12 amino acids. Germline V gene lookup returns CDR1 DFQATT and CDR2 SNEGSKA (reference sequence). The CDR3 sequence: CSARDPDQPQHF. Written as DNA, the CDR3 is TGCAGTGCTAGAGATCCGGATCAGCCCCAGCATTTT.

The CDR3: CASSQNGGRTTDTQYF. The DNA of the CDR3 is TGCGCCAGCAGCCAAAACGGGGGGCGGACCACAGATACGCAGTATTTT. This sequence joins TRBV4-1 and TRBJ2-3; a weak D match, TRBD2 (7 bases). V was shortened by 2 bases and J by 2 bases, with 14 bases between the two germline ends. The CDR3 consists of 16 residues. CDR1 is MGHRA, CDR2 YSYEKL, per germline.

This clonotype was detected a few times. This rearrangement joins TRBV19 to TRBJ1-2; D ambiguous. The CDR3 extends over 13 amino acids. V was shortened by 2 bases and J by 2 bases, with 6 bases between the two germline ends. Germline values: CDR1 LNHDA, CDR2 SQIVND (reference sequence). The DNA for the CDR3 is TGTGCCAGTAGTATATCCGAAAACTATGGCTACACCTTC. This codes for CASSISENYGYTF.

This clonotype was found a few times. The chain is built from TRBV2 and TRBJ2-7; D may match TRBD1 or TRBD2 (5 bases each). CDR3 size: 14 residues. V lost 6 bases to trimming and J lost 0 bases, with 12 bases between them. The V gene's germline CDR1 is SNHLY and CDR2 FYNNEI. CDR3 loop: CASRGDGASYEQYF. Here the CDR3 DNA reads TGTGCCAGCAGGGGGGACGGAGCCTCCTACGAGCAGTACTTC.

The rearrangement joins TRBV3-1 to TRBJ2-1, with D possibly TRBD2 on 5 matching bases. This CDR3 comprises 15 residues. Trimming left V 1 base short and J 3 bases short, with 10 bases between. The germline gives CDR1 LGHDT, CDR2 YNNKEL (reference sequence). The CDR3 protein is CASSQGASYYNEQFF. The DNA of the CDR3 is TGTGCCAGCAGCCAAGGGGCTAGCTACTACAATGAGCAGTTCTTC.